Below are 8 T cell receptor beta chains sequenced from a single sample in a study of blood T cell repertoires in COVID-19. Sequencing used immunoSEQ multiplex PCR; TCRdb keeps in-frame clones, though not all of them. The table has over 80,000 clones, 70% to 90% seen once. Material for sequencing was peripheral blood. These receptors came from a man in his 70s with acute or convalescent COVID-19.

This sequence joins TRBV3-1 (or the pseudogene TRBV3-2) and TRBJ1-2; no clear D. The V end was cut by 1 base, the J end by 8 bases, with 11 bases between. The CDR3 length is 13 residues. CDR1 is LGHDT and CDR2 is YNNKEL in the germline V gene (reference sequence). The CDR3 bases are TGTGCCAGCAGCCAAGTCTTTCTCGGGGGCTACACCTTC. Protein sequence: CASSQVFLGGYTF.

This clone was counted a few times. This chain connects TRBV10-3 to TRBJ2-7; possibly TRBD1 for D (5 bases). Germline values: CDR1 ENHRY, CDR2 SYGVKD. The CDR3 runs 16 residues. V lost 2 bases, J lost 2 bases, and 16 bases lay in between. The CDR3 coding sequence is TGTGCCATCAGTGAGATCGACAGCAGTACCCCCTACGAGCAGTACTTC. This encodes CAISEIDSSTPYEQYF.

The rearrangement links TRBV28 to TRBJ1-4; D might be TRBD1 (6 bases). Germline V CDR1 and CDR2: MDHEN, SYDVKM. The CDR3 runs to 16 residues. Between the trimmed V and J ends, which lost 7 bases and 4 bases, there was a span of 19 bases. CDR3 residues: CASTRGRGRFNEKLFF. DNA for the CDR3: TGTGCCAGCACCAGGGGCAGGGGACGTTTTAATGAAAAACTGTTTTTT.

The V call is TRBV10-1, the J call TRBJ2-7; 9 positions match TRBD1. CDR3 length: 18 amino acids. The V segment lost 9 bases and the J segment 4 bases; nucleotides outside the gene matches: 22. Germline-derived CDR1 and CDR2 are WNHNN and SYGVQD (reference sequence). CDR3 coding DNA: TGCGCCAGACAGGACTCTAAATCCAGACAGGGGGAACTTTACGAGCAGTACTTC. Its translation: CARQDSKSRQGELYEQYF.

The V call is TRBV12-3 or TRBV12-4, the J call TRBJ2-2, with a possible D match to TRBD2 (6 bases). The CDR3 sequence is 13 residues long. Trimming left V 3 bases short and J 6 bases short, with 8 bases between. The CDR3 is CASSLAGPGELFF. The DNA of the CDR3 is TGTGCCAGCAGTTTGGCGGGACCCGGGGAGCTGTTTTTT.

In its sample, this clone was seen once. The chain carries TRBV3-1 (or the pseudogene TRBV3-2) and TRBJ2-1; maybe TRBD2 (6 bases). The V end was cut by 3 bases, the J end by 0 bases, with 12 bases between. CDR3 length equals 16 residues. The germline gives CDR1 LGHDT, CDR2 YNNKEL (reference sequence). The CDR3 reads CASSQDYLLSYNEQFF. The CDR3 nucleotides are TGTGCCAGCAGCCAGGACTACCTCCTCTCCTACAATGAGCAGTTCTTC.

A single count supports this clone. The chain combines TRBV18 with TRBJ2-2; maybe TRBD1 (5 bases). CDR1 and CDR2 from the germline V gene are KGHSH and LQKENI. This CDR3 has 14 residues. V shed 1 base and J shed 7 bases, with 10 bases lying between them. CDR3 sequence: CASSPQGVGGELFF. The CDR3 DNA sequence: TGTGCCAGCTCACCACAAGGGGTCGGCGGGGAGCTGTTTTTT.

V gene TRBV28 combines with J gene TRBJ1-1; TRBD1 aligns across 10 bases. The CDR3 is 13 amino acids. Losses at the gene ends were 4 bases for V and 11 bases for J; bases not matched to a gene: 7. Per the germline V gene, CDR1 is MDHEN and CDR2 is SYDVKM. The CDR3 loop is CASSSGQGREAFF. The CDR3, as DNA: TGTGCCAGCAGTTCGGGACAGGGGAGGGAGGCTTTCTTT.